The present entry profiles one TCR beta chain with its context. The same CDR3 is also encoded by other DNA sequences in this sample. This specimen belongs to a study of blood T cell repertoires in COVID-19. Assay used: immunoSEQ multiplex PCR; TCRdb lists only in-frame clones, some missing. The sample lists roughly 100,000 clones; approximately 86% were seen once. Trimming left V 4 bases short and J 0 bases short, with 11 bases between. This CDR3 has 16 amino acids. Germline V CDR1 and CDR2: SGHRS, YFSETQ. This sequence originates from a woman older than 75 with acute or convalescent COVID-19. Material: peripheral blood. The chain joins TRBV5-1 to TRBJ1-6; D remains ambiguous. The CDR3 region has the DNA TGCGCCAGCAGCCTCGGAGAGAGCTCCTATAATTCACCCCTCCACTTT. This codes for CASSLGESSYNSPLHF.